This T cell receptor (beta chain) was sequenced for a study of immune characterization of retroperitoneal liposarcoma. By share of the sample, this clonotype is medium-sized. Germline V gene data show CDR1 as SGHTA and CDR2 as FQGNSA. This CDR3 region has 14 residues. Each CDR3 protein is one row after TCRdb ran MiXCR on the PCR reads. The sample yields around 10,000 distinct CDR3 sequences, roughly 53% seen once. This clonotype was obtained from a female donor with retroperitoneal liposarcoma. Sequenced material: tumor tissue. J is TRBJ2-5 and V is TRBV7-2; 12 bases are a match to TRBD1. The J call is uncertain, as TRBJ2-7 better fits the DNA end. In nucleotides, the CDR3 is TGTGCCAGCAGCTGGGACAGGGGGCAATACGAGCAGTACTTC. Translated: CASSWDRGQYEQYF.